These 30 T cell receptor beta chains share one sample of origin, sequenced in a study of cytomegalovirus exposure and HLA in healthy donors. The PCR was carried out with 60 Vbeta primers and 13 Jbeta primers. The assay was immunoSEQ multiplex PCR, and TCRdb's table has in-frame clones only and misses some. This table holds some 130,000 clones, around 79% found once. The specimen sequenced was PBMCs. The receptors stem from a man younger than 35 in good health and CMV-seronegative.

The chain combines TRBV25-1 with TRBJ1-5; D gene ambiguous. Germline CDR1 is MGHDK and CDR2 is SYGVNS. The CDR3 extends over 14 amino acids. V shed 8 bases and J shed 3 bases, with 14 bases lying between them. The CDR3 coding sequence is TGTGCCAGCCAGGATGGTGGACTCAATCAGCCCCAGCATTTT. It codes for CASQDGGLNQPQHF.

The rearrangement joins TRBV7-2 to TRBJ1-2; D is undetermined. Germline V gives CDR1 SGHTA, CDR2 FQGNSA. This CDR3 has 16 amino acids. Trimming cost V 5 bases and J 1 base, with 17 bases left between them. The CDR3 sequence: CASSLRSRTYNYGYTF. The CDR3 DNA sequence: TGTGCCAGCAGCCTACGATCGCGCACCTATAACTATGGCTACACCTTC.

This clone was seen a single time. The chain is built from TRBV19 and TRBJ1-3; tentatively, D is TRBD1 (5 bases). The CDR3 consists of 15 residues. The V gene lost 4 bases and the J gene lost 4 bases, with 14 bases spanning the gap. Per germline, CDR1 LNHDA and CDR2 SQIVND (reference sequence). In DNA, the CDR3 is TGTGCCAGTAGTAGCCGGGGGGGAACCGGAAACACCATATATTTT. Amino acids: CASSSRGGTGNTIYF.

This chain links TRBV19 with TRBJ1-4; 11 nucleotides align to TRBD1. CDR1 is LNHDA, CDR2 SQIVND, per germline (reference sequence). This CDR3 spans 13 amino acids. V trimming: 5 bases; J trimming: 7 bases; junction bases outside the gene matches: 0. The CDR3 reads CASSGTGGEKLFF. The DNA of the CDR3 is TGTGCCAGTAGTGGGACAGGGGGTGAAAAACTGTTTTTT.

The chain employs TRBV6-5 and TRBJ1-2, with D uncertain. Germline lookup yields CDR1 MNHEY and CDR2 SVGAGI. V was shortened by 6 bases and J by 1 base, with 6 bases between the two germline ends. This CDR3 is 12 amino acids long. CDR3 sequence reads: CASRGSNYGYTF. CDR3 in DNA: TGTGCCAGCAGGGGGAGTAACTATGGCTACACCTTC.

The CDR3 coding sequence is TGTGCCAGCAGTTTGAGCGGGGGCTACGAGCAGTACTTC. Translation gives CASSLSGGYEQYF. The chain couples TRBV27 to TRBJ2-7, with TRBD2 identical over 8 bases. Germline V gene lookup returns CDR1 MNHEY and CDR2 SMNVEV (reference sequence). J lost 3 bases, V lost 3 bases, and 1 base had no gene match. This CDR3 comprises 13 residues.

The rearrangement joins TRBV5-5 to TRBJ1-2, with unresolved D. This CDR3 spans 14 amino acids. Germline V CDR1 and CDR2: SGHKS, YYEKEE (reference sequence). V lost 0 bases to trimming and J lost 2 bases, with 8 bases between them. The CDR3 loop reads CASSLAGKNYGYTF. The CDR3 nucleotides are TGTGCCAGCAGCTTGGCCGGGAAAAACTATGGCTACACCTTC.

The genes are TRBV15 and TRBJ2-1, with 7 positions matching TRBD1. The germline V gene encodes CDR1 LNHNV and CDR2 YYDKDF (reference sequence). The V gene end was trimmed by 2 bases and the J gene end by 4 bases; junction bases not matched to a gene: 8. The CDR3 length is 16 residues. The DNA of the CDR3 is TGTGCCACCAGCAGACAGACAGGGATCGGATACAATGAGCAGTTCTTC. It codes for CATSRQTGIGYNEQFF.

V usage is TRBV5-5 and J usage is TRBJ1-3; D not certain. Germline V gene lookup returns CDR1 SGHKS and CDR2 YYEKEE (reference sequence). This CDR3 comprises 15 residues. V shed 0 bases and J shed 0 bases, with 7 bases lying between them. CDR3 DNA: TGTGCCAGCAGCTTGGAACTCCCCTCTGGAAACACCATATATTTT. Translated: CASSLELPSGNTIYF.

The chain employs TRBV7-2 and TRBJ2-3, with 8 positions matching TRBD2. J gave up 5 bases and V 5 bases, and 6 bases lay outside the gene matches. This CDR3 has 14 residues. Germline V gives CDR1 SGHTA, CDR2 FQGNSA. As DNA, the CDR3 is TGTGCCAGCAGCCTTAGCCGGGGGGGAGATACGCAGTATTTT. Residues: CASSLSRGGDTQYF.

Here the CDR3 DNA reads TGTGCCAGCAGCAAAACAGGGACGGGAAATTCACCCCTCCACTTT. Translated: CASSKTGTGNSPLHF. The chain recombines TRBV27 with TRBJ1-6, with TRBD1 as a possible D gene (6 bases). Trimming shortened V by 6 bases and J by 7 bases, and 16 bases separated the two germline ends. Germline loops: CDR1 MNHEY, CDR2 SMNVEV (reference sequence). The CDR3 spans 15 residues.

This CDR3 is CASSLDPGVNTEAFF. As DNA, the CDR3 is TGTGCCAGCAGCTTAGACCCAGGGGTGAACACTGAAGCTTTCTTT. This chain uses TRBV7-2 with TRBJ1-1, with TRBD1 as a possible D gene (6 bases). Germline assignment: CDR1 SGHTA and CDR2 FQGNSA. Between the trimmed V and J ends, which lost 1 base and 0 bases, there was a span of 9 bases. CDR3 size: 15 residues.

The gene calls are TRBV9 and TRBJ2-5; D not certain. The J call could be wrong; TRBJ2-7 is a better fit for the DNA end. Per germline, CDR1 SGDLS and CDR2 YYNGEE. The CDR3 has 13 residues. This CDR3 reads CASSVGNSYEQYF. The CDR3 DNA follows: TGTGCCAGCAGCGTAGGAAACTCCTACGAGCAGTACTTC.

This chain links TRBV4-2 with TRBJ2-7; D might be TRBD1 (6 bases). The CDR3 is 16 residues long. CDR1 is LGHNA, CDR2 YNFKEQ, per germline. Trimming cost V 0 bases and J 2 bases, with 14 bases left between them. The CDR3 DNA is TGTGCCAGCAGCCAAGAGCAGGTAGGACAGCCCTACGAGCAGTACTTC. Residues: CASSQEQVGQPYEQYF.

The chain has TRBV5-1 and TRBJ2-1, with TRBD2 identical over 7 bases. The CDR3 has 14 amino acids. Germline V gene data show CDR1 as SGHRS and CDR2 as YFSETQ. Unmatched junction bases numbered 2, after V lost 2 bases and J lost 3 bases. CDR3 DNA sequence: TGCGCCAGCAGCTTACCGGGGGGCTACAATGAGCAGTTCTTC. Translation: CASSLPGGYNEQFF.

The chain combines TRBV19 with TRBJ1-2; the D is unclear. V lost 6 bases and J lost 4, with 9 bases in between. CDR1 LNHDA and CDR2 SQIVND come from the germline V gene (reference sequence). The CDR3 extends over 12 amino acids. The CDR3 DNA follows: TGTGCCAGTAGACAGTTATCCTATGGCTACACCTTC. Amino acids: CASRQLSYGYTF.

V is TRBV6-5 and J is TRBJ2-3, with D possibly matching TRBD2 (7 bases). CDR1 and CDR2 (germline): MNHEY, SVGAGI. The germline V and J ends were trimmed by 10 bases and 4 bases, with 21 bases remaining between them. This CDR3 contains 15 residues. The CDR3 DNA sequence: TGTGCCACCCTTCGAACGGGGGGCCGGGCAGATACGCAGTATTTT. Translation gives CATLRTGGRADTQYF.

The chain links TRBV9 to TRBJ2-6; a weak D match, TRBD1 (6 bases). The CDR3 length is 17 residues. CDR1 is SGDLS and CDR2 is YYNGEE in the germline V gene. V shed 0 bases and J shed 1 base, with 11 bases lying between them. The CDR3 region is CASSVGPGVSGANVLTF. CDR3 coding DNA: TGTGCCAGCAGCGTAGGGCCAGGGGTATCTGGGGCCAACGTCCTGACTTTC.

This clone showed up just once. The chain carries TRBV11-2 and TRBJ1-3, with 12 bases fitting TRBD1. The CDR3 spans 16 residues. Germline CDR1 is SGHAT and CDR2 is FQNNGV. V was pared by 3 bases and J by 2 bases, with 2 bases of the junction left unmatched. Here the CDR3 reads CASSLGQGATGNTIYF. DNA of the CDR3: TGTGCCAGCAGCTTGGGACAGGGGGCTACTGGAAACACCATATATTTT.

The chain employs TRBV9 and TRBJ1-4; 7 positions match TRBD1. The CDR3 runs 16 residues. J gave up 1 base and V 5 bases, and 8 bases lay outside the gene matches. Germline assignment: CDR1 SGDLS and CDR2 YYNGEE. The CDR3 loop is CASSATGVGTNEKLFF. The CDR3, as DNA: TGTGCCAGCAGTGCCACAGGGGTCGGAACTAATGAAAAACTGTTTTTT.

This chain joins TRBV6-6 and TRBJ1-2, with 8 positions matching TRBD1. There are 16 residues in the CDR3. The ends lost 5 bases at V and 1 base at J; junction bases unmatched: 9. The germline V gene encodes CDR1 MNHNY and CDR2 SVGAGI (reference sequence). The CDR3 nucleotides read TGTGCCAGCAGTAAGAGACAGGGGCGGAATAACTATGGCTACACCTTC. Translation: CASSKRQGRNNYGYTF.

This chain links TRBV9 with TRBJ1-3; no firm D call. CDR1 and CDR2 from the germline V gene are SGDLS and YYNGEE. Trimming took off 5 bases at V and 0 bases at J, with 18 bases between the two ends. The CDR3 contains 17 residues. The CDR3 nucleotides read TGTGCCAGCAGTTCCTTGGGAGCCTCTCTCTCTGGAAACACCATATATTTT. Translated: CASSSLGASLSGNTIYF. The variable domain in full, completed from reference TRBV9 and TRBJ1-3, reads DSGVTQTPKHLITATGQRVTLRCSPRSGDLSVYWYQQSLDQGLQFLIQYYNGEERAKGNILERFSAQQFPDLHSELNLSSLELGDSALYFCASSSLGASLSGNTIYFGEGSWLTVV.

J is TRBJ1-3 and V is TRBV9; D is possibly TRBD1 (6 bases). CDR1 and CDR2 (germline): SGDLS, YYNGEE. The length of the CDR3 is 14 residues. The V end lost 4 bases, the J end lost 8 bases, and 16 bases lay between the germline ends. CDR3 sequence reads: CASSLTGTSDTIYF. CDR3 bases: TGTGCCAGCAGCTTAACCGGGACATCAGACACCATATATTTT.

This clone turned up a few times. The gene calls are TRBV4-2 and TRBJ1-5, with D tentatively TRBD1 (6 bases). Germline V lookup: CDR1 LGHNA, CDR2 YNFKEQ. The CDR3 runs 16 residues. V lost 0 bases and J 5 bases, leaving 14 bases between the germline ends. DNA of the CDR3: TGTGCCAGCAGCCAAGATAGGGCCACAGGGTATCAGCCCCAGCATTTT. As protein: CASSQDRATGYQPQHF.

V gene TRBV10-3 combines with J gene TRBJ1-2, with D maybe TRBD1 (5 bases). The germline CDR1 and CDR2 sequences are ENHRY and SYGVKD. Trimming cost V 5 bases and J 3 bases, with 7 bases left between them. The CDR3 consists of 12 residues. CDR3 loop: CAISTGDYGYTF. The CDR3 nucleotides are TGTGCCATCAGTACAGGAGACTATGGCTACACCTTC.

The genes are TRBV6-6 and TRBJ2-3; tentative D call: TRBD1 (6 bases). The germline V gene encodes CDR1 MNHNY and CDR2 SVGAGI (reference sequence). V was cut by 0 bases and J by 2 bases, with 12 bases left in between. The CDR3 runs to 16 residues. The CDR3 sequence: CASSYSGHPYTDTQYF. The CDR3, as DNA: TGTGCCAGCAGTTACTCGGGACATCCATACACAGATACGCAGTATTTT.

V gene TRBV11-2 combines with J gene TRBJ2-7; D unresolved. Germline assignment: CDR1 SGHAT and CDR2 FQNNGV. Trimming took off 1 base at V and 3 bases at J, with 7 bases between the two ends. The CDR3 runs 13 residues. CDR3 nucleotide sequence: TGTGCCAGCAGCTTAGCACAAGACTACGAGCAGTACTTC. Translated, it gives CASSLAQDYEQYF.

The rearrangement uses TRBV2 and TRBJ1-2; the D gene is possibly TRBD1 (6 bases). CDR1 and CDR2 (germline): SNHLY, FYNNEI. V lost 10 bases and J lost 4, with 16 bases in between. The CDR3 totals 13 residues. CDR3 amino acids: CATFQGSGYGYTF. CDR3 coding DNA: TGTGCCACCTTTCAGGGGTCGGGCTATGGCTACACCTTC.

V gene TRBV27 combines with J gene TRBJ2-2; 7 nucleotides match TRBD2. With 5 bases clipped from V and 5 bases from J, the junction kept 11 bases outside the gene matches. The germline V gene encodes CDR1 MNHEY and CDR2 SMNVEV (reference sequence). The CDR3 runs to 16 residues. The DNA of the CDR3 is TGTGCCAGCAGTCCTAGGGCTAGCGGACGGACCGGGGAGCTGTTTTTT. This translates into CASSPRASGRTGELFF.

This clone was seen a few times. The chain uses TRBV19 and TRBJ1-2; TRBD1 agrees at 7 bases. Trimming took 1 base from V and 1 from J; bases not matched to a gene: 6. This CDR3 has 16 amino acids. CDR1 and CDR2 from the germline V gene are LNHDA and SQIVND (reference sequence). Written as DNA, the CDR3 is TGTGCCAGTAGTATAGTCCCTGGACAGGTTAACTATGGCTACACCTTC. Its translation is CASSIVPGQVNYGYTF.